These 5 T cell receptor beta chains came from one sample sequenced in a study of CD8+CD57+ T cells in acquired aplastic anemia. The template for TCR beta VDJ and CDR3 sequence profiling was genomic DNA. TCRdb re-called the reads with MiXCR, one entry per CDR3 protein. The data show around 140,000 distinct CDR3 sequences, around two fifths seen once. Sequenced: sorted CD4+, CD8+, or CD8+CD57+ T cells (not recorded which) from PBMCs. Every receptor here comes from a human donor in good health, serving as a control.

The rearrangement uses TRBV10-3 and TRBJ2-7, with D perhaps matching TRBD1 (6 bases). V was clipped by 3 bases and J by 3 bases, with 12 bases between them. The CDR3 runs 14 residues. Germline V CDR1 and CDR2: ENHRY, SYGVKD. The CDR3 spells CAISDGQGSYEQYF. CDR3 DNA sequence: TGTGCCATCAGTGACGGGCAGGGGAGCTACGAGCAGTACTTC.

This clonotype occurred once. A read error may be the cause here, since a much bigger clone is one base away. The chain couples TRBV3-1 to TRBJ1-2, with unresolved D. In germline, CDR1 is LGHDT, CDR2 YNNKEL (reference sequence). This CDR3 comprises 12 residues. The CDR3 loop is CANSQAGRGYTF. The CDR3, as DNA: TGTGCCAACAGCCAAGCAGGACGGGGCTACACCTTC.

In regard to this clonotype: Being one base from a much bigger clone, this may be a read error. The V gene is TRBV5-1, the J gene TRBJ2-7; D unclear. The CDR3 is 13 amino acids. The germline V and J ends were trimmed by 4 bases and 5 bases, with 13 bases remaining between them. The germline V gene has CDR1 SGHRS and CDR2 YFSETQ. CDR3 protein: CASSPPYFHEQYF. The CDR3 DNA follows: TGCGCCAGCAGCCCCCCCTACTTCCACGAGCAGTACTTC.

The CDR3 DNA follows: TGCAGCGTTGCGGTAGGCAGGGACGATACGCAGTATTTT. Encoded protein: CSVAVGRDDTQYF. The chain employs TRBV29-1 and TRBJ2-3, with D perhaps TRBD1 or TRBD2 (5 bases each). Germline CDR1 SQVTM, CDR2 ANQGSEA. This CDR3 has 13 amino acids. The ends were cut back, 4 bases at V and 6 bases at J, with 14 bases in the middle.

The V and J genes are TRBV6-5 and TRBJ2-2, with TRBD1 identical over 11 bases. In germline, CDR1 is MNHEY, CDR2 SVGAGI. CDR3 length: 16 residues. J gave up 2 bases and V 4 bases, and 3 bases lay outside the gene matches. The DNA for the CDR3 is TGTGCCAGCAGTTCGGGACAGGGGGTCAACACCGGGGAGCTGTTTTTT. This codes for CASSSGQGVNTGELFF.